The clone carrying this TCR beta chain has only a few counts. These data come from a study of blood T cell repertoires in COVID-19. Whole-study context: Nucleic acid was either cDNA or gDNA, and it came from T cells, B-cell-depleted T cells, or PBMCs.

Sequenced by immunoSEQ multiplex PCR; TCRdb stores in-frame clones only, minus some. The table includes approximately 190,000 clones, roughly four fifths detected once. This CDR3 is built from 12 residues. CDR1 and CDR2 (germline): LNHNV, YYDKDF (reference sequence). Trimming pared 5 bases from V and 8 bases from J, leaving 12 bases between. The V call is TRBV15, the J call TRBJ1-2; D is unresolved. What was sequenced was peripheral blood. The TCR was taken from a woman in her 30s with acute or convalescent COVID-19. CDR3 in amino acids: CATSGYRGGYTF. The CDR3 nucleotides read TGTGCCACCAGCGGATACCGGGGAGGCTACACCTTC. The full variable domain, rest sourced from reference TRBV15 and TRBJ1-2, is DAMVIQNPRYQVTQFGKPVTLSCSQTLNHNVMYWYQQKSSQAPKLLFHYYDKDFNNEADTPDNFQSRRPNTSFCFLDIRSPGLGDTAMYLCATSGYRGGYTFGSGTRLTVV.